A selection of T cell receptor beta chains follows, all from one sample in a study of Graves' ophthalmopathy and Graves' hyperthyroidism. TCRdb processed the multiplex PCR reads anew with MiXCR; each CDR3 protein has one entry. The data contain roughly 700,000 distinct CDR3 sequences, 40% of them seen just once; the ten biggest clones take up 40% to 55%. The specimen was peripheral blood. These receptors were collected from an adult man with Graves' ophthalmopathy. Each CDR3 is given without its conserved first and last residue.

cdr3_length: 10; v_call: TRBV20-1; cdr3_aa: SARGRQETQY
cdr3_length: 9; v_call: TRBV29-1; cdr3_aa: SVGVGPEQH
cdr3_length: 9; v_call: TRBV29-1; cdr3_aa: SVRQANVLT
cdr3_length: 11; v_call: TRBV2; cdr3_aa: ASSVQFQETQY
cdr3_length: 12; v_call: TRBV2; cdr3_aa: ASRGQGAGNTIY
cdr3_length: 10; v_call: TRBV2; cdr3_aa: ASSANRDRWH
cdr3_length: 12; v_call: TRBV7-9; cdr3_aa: ASSSGLSGSPLH
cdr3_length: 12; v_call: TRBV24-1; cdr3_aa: ASREQPNNQPQH
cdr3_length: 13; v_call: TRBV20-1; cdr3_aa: SARLTGAVNTEAF
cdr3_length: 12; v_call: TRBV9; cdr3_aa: ATASRQGSSPLH
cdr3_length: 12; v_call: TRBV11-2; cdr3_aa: ASSLDRGPETQY
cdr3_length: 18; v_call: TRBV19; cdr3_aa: ASSPRTSGGVHPNTGELF
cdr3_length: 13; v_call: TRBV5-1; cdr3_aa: ASSLGVGDIGELF
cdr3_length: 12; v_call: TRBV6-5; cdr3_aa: ASSYRDSPYEQY
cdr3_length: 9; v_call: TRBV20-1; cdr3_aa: SALTRTEAF
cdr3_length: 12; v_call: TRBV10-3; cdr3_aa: AIRHAGQFEKLF
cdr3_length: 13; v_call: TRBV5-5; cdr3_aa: ASSWGGRRDYGYT
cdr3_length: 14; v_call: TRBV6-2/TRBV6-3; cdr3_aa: ASSRTSGAGANVLT
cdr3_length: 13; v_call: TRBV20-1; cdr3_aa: SASQGGTHNSPLH
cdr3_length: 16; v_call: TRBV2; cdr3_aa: ASSEAPIGGGARETQY
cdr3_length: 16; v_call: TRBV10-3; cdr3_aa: ASSPRLFTRSYNSPLH
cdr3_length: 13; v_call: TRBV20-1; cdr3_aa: SAGEASGGLYEQY
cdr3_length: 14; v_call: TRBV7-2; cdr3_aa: ASSQHAGVINYGYT
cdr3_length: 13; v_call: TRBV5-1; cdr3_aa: ASSSPGQTGSPLH
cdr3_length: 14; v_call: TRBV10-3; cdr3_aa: ASSPNQGIADSPLH
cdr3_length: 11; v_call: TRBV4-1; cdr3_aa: ASSQPGPGELF
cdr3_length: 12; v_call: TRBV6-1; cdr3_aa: ASSPGPELWKLF
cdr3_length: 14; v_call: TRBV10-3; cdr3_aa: AISIRGTGDYDGYT
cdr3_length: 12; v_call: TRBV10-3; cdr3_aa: ASSWGGSNQPQH
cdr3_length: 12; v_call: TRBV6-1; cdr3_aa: ASSYYDRVYEQY
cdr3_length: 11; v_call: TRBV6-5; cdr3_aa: ASKRTGGSPLH
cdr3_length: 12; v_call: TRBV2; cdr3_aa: ASWRPGQEETQY
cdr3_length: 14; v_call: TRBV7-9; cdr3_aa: ASSPTSGENTGELL
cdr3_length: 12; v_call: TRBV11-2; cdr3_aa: ASSLVGREETQY
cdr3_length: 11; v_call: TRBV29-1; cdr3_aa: SVGRGSTDTQY
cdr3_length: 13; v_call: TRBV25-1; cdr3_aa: ASSQEFSSNQPQH
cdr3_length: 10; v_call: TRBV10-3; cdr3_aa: AISESEGAGY
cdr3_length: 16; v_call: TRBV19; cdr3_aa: ASSIRGKGPGSNQPQH
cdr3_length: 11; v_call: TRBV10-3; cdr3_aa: ASSDRSSDTQY
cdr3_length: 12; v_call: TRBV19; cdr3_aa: ASSPSSGPYEQY
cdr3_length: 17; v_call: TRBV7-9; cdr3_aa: ASSQVPLITSRLQETQY
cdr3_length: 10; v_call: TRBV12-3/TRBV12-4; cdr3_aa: ASSPGGSEAF
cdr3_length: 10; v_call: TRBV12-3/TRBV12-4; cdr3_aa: ASSPVGLEAF
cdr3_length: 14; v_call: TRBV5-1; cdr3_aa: ASSLKSSGYSYEQY